This TCR beta chain was recorded in a study of OX40 agonist ivuxolimab in advanced cancers. The overall study: Mean age approximately 66 years, range about 20 to 79; just over 80% male. Patients with prior anti-PD-1, anti-PD-L1 or anti-CTLA-4 therapy were eligible; 40% had some.

Findings and limits, study-wide: Averaging showed that CD8+ T cells had more expanded clones than CD4+ did.

Libraries were prepared by immunoSEQ multiplex PCR; TCRdb keeps only in-frame clonotypes and omits some of them. The data hold about 48,000 clones, with about 81% observed a single time. Patients with a history of autoimmune disease or on systemic immunosuppression were excluded. The length of the CDR3 is 14 residues. Germline V gene lookup returns CDR1 SGHVS and CDR2 FNYEAQ. V shed 1 base and J shed 2 bases, with 8 bases lying between them. With regard to this clone: Its antigen is not identified.

Sample: CD4+ or CD8+ T cells sorted from blood, taken in a trial of the OX40 agonist ivuxolimab. The V and J genes are TRBV7-6 and TRBJ2-5, with D possibly matching TRBD1 (5 bases). This clonotype was sampled from an adult with an advanced solid tumor such as melanoma, head and neck, liver or kidney cancer. CDR3 protein: CASSLDRTQETQYF. Written as DNA, the CDR3 is TGTGCCAGCAGCTTAGACCGGACACAAGAGACCCAGTACTTC. Variable domain in full (rest from reference TRBV7-6 and TRBJ2-5): GAGVSQSPRYKVTKRGQDVALRCDPISGHVSLYWYRQALGQGPEFLTYFNYEAQQDKSGLPNDRFSAERPEGSISTLTIQRTEQRDSAMYRCASSLDRTQETQYFGPGTRLLVL.